Here is one T cell receptor (beta chain) with its context. Its cognate antigen is unknown. Per germline, CDR1 LNHDA and CDR2 SQIVND (reference sequence). The ends lost 6 bases at V and 1 base at J; junction bases unmatched: 8. The CDR3 sequence is 16 residues long. The sample belongs to a study of cytomegalovirus exposure and HLA in healthy donors. Study results and caveats: The likely explanation for a cluster of highly shared sequence variants was sequencing artifact. As was reported, the classifier diagnosed cytomegalovirus status with high specificity and sensitivity.

The PCR employed 60 Vbeta primers together with 13 Jbeta primers. Profiling relied on immunoSEQ multiplex PCR, and the TCRdb table lists in-frame clones only, not all of them. Its clone listing holds about 52,000 clones. The gene calls are TRBV19 and TRBJ2-3; 9 positions match TRBD1. The clonotype comes from a woman in her forties or fifties in good health and CMV-seropositive. The sequenced sample was PBMCs. The CDR3 spells CASSPGGQGRTDTQYF. The CDR3 DNA follows: TGTGCCAGTAGCCCTGGGGGACAGGGCCGCACAGATACGCAGTATTTT.